Following are 6 T cell receptor beta chains from one sample sequenced in a study of T cells after yellow fever vaccination. Using its own MiXCR run on the 5' RACE reads, TCRdb lists one record per CDR3 protein. The sample shows under 700,000 distinct CDR3 sequences, less than 20% of them seen only once. The sequencing used PBMCs, collected 5 days after the first yellow fever vaccination. The receptor source for this set is a man aged 18 to 30 who received the YFV17D yellow fever vaccine.

This clonotype was observed at least ten times. The J gene is TRBJ2-4, the V gene TRBV7-2, with D perhaps TRBD2 (6 bases). The CDR3 sequence is 13 residues long. The V and J ends lost 1 base and 5 bases respectively, with 6 bases between them. CDR1 and CDR2 from the germline V gene are SGHTA and FQGNSA. This chain's CDR3 is CASSLGGENIQYF. The DNA of the CDR3 is TGTGCCAGCAGCTTAGGGGGGGAAAACATTCAGTACTTC. Drawing the rest from reference TRBV7-2 and TRBJ2-4, the complete variable domain is GAGVSQSPSNKVTEKGKDVELRCDPISGHTALYWYRQSLGQGLEFLIYFQGNSAPDKSGLPSDRFSAERTGGSVSTLTIQRTQQEDSAVYLCASSLGGENIQYFGAGTRLSVL.

In its sample, this clonotype was seen a few times. The V gene is TRBV7-2, the J gene TRBJ1-4; D gene unclear. Deletions cut 0 bases from V and 5 bases from J, with 10 bases between. The CDR3 contains 15 residues. The germline gives CDR1 SGHTA, CDR2 FQGNSA. The CDR3 is CASSLAGFPNEKLFF. Written as DNA, the CDR3 is TGTGCCAGCAGCTTAGCTGGGTTCCCGAATGAAAAACTGTTTTTT.

This clonotype showed up just a few times. This chain connects TRBV18 to TRBJ2-2; 7 bases align to TRBD1. Germline lookup yields CDR1 KGHSH and CDR2 LQKENI. The CDR3 covers 15 residues. The ends lost 2 bases at V and 1 base at J; junction bases unmatched: 1. The CDR3 DNA follows: TGTGCCAGCTCACCAGGGACAGAGAACACCGGGGAGCTGTTTTTT. This codes for CASSPGTENTGELFF.

This clonotype showed up just a few times. The chain joins TRBV20-1 to TRBJ2-5, with 10 bases identical to TRBD1. V dropped 4 bases and J dropped 1; count of bases not matched to a gene: 6. CDR1 and CDR2 (germline): DFQATT, SNEGSKA (reference sequence). The CDR3 runs 15 residues. The CDR3 region has the DNA TGCAGTGCTACGGACAGGGGGTTCGGCCAAGAGACCCAGTACTTC. Protein: CSATDRGFGQETQYF.

Many counts were recorded for this clonotype. The CDR3 loop is CASEIGQGNQPQHF. CDR3 in DNA: TGTGCCAGCGAAATTGGACAGGGCAATCAGCCCCAGCATTTT. The gene calls are TRBV7-8 and TRBJ1-5, with TRBD1 identical over 7 bases. The length of the CDR3 is 14 residues. V lost 8 bases and J lost 2; bases outside the gene matches: 6. CDR1 is SGHVS and CDR2 is FQNEAQ in the germline V gene.

In its sample, this clonotype was seen a few times. CDR3 nucleotide sequence: TGCAGTGCTACCGGCCCTACAGGTGAGCAGTTCTTC. Its protein product is CSATGPTGEQFF. The chain joins TRBV20-1 to TRBJ2-1; the D gene is possibly TRBD1 (5 bases). The CDR3 is made up of 12 amino acids. Deletions cut 4 bases from V and 9 bases from J, with 13 bases between. The germline CDR1 and CDR2 sequences are DFQATT and SNEGSKA (reference sequence).